This TCR beta chain was sequenced for a study of T cells in localized non-small cell lung cancer. Study-level findings and limits: Of the tissues analyzed, uninvolved adjacent lung showed maximal T cell clonality, greater than tumor. Owing to sequencing of a solitary tumor region, heterogeneity cannot be discounted. Adjacent lung had a median around 60 of the 100 largest tumor clones. Longer overall survival accompanied higher blood T cell density.

V dropped 7 bases and J dropped 2; count of bases not matched to a gene: 11. The CDR3 spans 16 residues. Per the germline V gene, CDR1 is LNHDA and CDR2 is SQIVND (reference sequence). The assay was immunoSEQ multiplex PCR, and TCRdb's table has in-frame clones only and misses some. Here the sample spans approximately 140,000 clones, roughly 90% being singletons. Regarding this clone: What it binds is unknown.

The sequenced sample was peripheral blood, obtained before any cancer treatment. This sequence joins TRBV19 and TRBJ2-3; 8 nucleotides match TRBD2. The TCR was taken from a female donor older than 55 with stage I lung adenocarcinoma. This CDR3 reads CASTPLSGRPTDTQYF. CDR3 bases: TGTGCCAGTACCCCACTAAGCGGGAGACCCACAGATACGCAGTATTTT. Together with reference TRBV19 and TRBJ2-3, the CDR3 gives the full variable domain: DGGITQSPKYLFRKEGQNVTLSCEQNLNHDAMYWYRQDPGQGLRLIYYSQIVNDFQKGDIAEGYSVSREKKESFPLTVTSAQKNPTAFYLCASTPLSGRPTDTQYFGPGTRLTVL.